The source of this T cell receptor beta chain is a study of T cell responses to AZD1222 COVID-19 vaccine. Study-level results: Repertoires were obtained solely post-peak T cell response. Receipt of two AZD1222 doses was followed by a rise in Spike-specific TCR breadth and depth. Females outnumbered males among donors, who were mostly white British; clonal diversity was possibly underestimated. Nearly half of spike-specific TCRs reportedly target unmutated variant regions.

The V gene's germline CDR1 is MNHEY and CDR2 SVGAGI. V lost 3 bases to trimming and J lost 3 bases, with 8 bases between them. The length of the CDR3 is 14 residues. Profiling relied on immunoSEQ multiplex PCR, and the TCRdb table lists in-frame clones only, not all of them. The top ten hold 11% of the sample, which has approximately 120,000 clones, more than 85% seen once. About this clone: Its specificity is not known.

The genes are TRBV6-5 and TRBJ2-2, with D perhaps matching TRBD2 (5 bases). Specimen: peripheral blood, collected on day 0 of MenACWY control vaccination. The clonotype comes from an adult in good health. The CDR3 DNA follows: TGTGCCAGCAGTTATTGGCGGGACACCGGGGAGCTGTTTTTT. Its protein is CASSYWRDTGELFF.